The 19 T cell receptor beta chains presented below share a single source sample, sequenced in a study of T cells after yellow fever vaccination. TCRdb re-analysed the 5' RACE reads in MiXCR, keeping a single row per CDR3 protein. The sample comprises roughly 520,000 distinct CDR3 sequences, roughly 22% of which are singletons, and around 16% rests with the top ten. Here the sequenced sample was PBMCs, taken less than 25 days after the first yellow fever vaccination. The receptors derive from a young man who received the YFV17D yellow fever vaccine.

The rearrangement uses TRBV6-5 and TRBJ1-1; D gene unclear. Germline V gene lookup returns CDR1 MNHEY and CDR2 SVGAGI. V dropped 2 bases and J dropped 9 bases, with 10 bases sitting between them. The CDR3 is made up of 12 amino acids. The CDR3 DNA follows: TGTGCCAGCAGTTACCGGGCCGGACAAGCTTTCTTT. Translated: CASSYRAGQAFF.

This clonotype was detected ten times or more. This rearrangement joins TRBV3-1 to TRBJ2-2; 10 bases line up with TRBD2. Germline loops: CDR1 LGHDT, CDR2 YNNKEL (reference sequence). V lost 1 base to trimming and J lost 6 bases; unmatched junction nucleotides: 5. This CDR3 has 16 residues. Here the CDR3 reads CASSQVNSGGPGELFF. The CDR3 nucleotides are TGTGCCAGCAGCCAAGTGAATAGCGGGGGGCCCGGGGAGCTGTTTTTT.

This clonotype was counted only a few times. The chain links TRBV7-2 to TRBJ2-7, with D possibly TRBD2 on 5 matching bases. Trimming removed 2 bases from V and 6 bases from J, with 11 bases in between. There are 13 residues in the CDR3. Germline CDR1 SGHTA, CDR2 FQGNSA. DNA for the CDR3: TGTGCCAGCAGCTTACGGGGTTTTGGCGAGCAGTACTTC. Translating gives CASSLRGFGEQYF.

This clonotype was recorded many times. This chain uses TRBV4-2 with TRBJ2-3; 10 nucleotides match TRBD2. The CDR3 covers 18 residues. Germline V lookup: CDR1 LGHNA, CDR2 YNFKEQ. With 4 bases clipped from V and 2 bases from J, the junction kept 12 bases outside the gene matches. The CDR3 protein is CASSRTGLAGDYTDTQYF. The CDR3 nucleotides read TGTGCCAGCAGCCGGACCGGTCTAGCGGGAGACTACACAGATACGCAGTATTTT.

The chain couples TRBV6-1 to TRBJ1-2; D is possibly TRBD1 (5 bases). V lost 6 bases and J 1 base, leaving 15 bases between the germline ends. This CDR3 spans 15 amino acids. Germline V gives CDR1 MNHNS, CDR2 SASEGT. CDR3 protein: CASSPPGRVNYGYTF. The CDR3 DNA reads TGTGCCAGCAGCCCACCGGGACGGGTTAACTATGGCTACACCTTC.

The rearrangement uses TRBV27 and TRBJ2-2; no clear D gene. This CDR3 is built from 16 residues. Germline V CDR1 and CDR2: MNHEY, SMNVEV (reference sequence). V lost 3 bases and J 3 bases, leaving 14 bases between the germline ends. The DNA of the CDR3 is TGTGCCAGCAGTTTGGGTACGAACAGTTACACCGGGGAGCTGTTTTTT. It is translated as CASSLGTNSYTGELFF.

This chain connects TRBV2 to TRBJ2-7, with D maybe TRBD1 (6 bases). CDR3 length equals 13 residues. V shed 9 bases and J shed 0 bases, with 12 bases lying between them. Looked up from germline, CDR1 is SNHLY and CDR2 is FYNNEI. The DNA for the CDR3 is TGTGCCAGAAGAATAGGGGGCTCCTACGAGCAGTACTTC. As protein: CARRIGGSYEQYF.

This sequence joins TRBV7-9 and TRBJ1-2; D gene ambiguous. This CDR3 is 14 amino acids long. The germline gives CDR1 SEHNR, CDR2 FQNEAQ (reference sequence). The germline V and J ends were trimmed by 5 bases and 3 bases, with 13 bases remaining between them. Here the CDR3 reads CASSPRRGDYGYTF. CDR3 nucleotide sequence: TGTGCCAGCAGCCCCCGCCGGGGTGACTATGGCTACACCTTC.

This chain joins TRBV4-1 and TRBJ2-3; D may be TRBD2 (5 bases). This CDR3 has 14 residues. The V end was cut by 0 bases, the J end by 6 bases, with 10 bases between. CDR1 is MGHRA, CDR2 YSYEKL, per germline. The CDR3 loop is CASSQDSGTDTQYF. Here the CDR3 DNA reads TGCGCCAGCAGCCAAGACAGCGGTACTGATACGCAGTATTTT.

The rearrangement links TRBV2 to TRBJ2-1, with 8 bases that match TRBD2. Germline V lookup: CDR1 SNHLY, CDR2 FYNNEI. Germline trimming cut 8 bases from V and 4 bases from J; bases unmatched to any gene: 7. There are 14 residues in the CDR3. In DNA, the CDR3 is TGTGCCAGCTCCCGGCGGGGGGTTTACAATGAGCAGTTCTTC. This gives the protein CASSRRGVYNEQFF.

The DNA of the CDR3 is TGTGCCAGCCAGGGCACTGAAGCTTTCTTT. Protein: CASQGTEAFF. The rearrangement links TRBV6-6 to TRBJ1-1, with a possible D match to TRBD1 (5 bases). The V end was cut by 8 bases, the J end by 4 bases, with 5 bases between. Germline loops: CDR1 MNHNY, CDR2 SVGAGI (reference sequence). The CDR3 loop spans 10 amino acids.

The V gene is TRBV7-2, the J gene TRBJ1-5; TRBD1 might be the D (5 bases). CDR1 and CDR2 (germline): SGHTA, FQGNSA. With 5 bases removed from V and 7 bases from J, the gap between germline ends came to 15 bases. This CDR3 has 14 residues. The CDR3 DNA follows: TGTGCCAGCAGCGGGGGGAGGGCCGACCAGCCCCAGCATTTT. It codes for CASSGGRADQPQHF.

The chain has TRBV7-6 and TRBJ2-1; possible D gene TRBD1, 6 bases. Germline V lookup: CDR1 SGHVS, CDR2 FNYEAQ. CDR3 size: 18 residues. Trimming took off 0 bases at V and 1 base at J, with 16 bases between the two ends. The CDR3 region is CASSLAVAGVGSYNEQFF. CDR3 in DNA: TGTGCCAGCAGCTTAGCAGTAGCAGGGGTGGGGTCCTACAATGAGCAGTTCTTC.

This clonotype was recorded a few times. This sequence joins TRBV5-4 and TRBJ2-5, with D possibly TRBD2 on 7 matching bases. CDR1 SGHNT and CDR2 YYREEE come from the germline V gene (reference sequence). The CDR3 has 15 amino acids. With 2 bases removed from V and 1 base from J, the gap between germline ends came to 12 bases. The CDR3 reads CASSFTRGAQETQYF. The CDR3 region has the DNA TGTGCCAGCAGCTTCACTCGGGGGGCCCAAGAGACCCAGTACTTC. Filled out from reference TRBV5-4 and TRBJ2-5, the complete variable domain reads ETGVTQSPTHLIKTRGQQVTLRCSSQSGHNTVSWYQQALGQGPQFIFQYYREEENGRGNFPPRFSGLQFPNYSSELNVNALELDDSALYLCASSFTRGAQETQYFGPGTRLLVL.

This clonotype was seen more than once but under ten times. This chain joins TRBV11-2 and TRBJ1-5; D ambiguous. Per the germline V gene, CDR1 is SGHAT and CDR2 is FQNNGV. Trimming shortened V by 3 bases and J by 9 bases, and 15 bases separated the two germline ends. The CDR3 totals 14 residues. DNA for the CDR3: TGTGCCAGCAGCTTGATGGACGGTTCATGGCCCCAGCATTTT. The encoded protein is CASSLMDGSWPQHF.

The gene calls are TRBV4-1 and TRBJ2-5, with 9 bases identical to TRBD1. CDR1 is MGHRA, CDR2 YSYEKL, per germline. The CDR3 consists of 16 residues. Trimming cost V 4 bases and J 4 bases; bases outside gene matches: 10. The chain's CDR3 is CASSPLQGQGGETQYF. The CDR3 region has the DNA TGCGCCAGCAGCCCCCTCCAGGGACAGGGAGGAGAGACCCAGTACTTC.

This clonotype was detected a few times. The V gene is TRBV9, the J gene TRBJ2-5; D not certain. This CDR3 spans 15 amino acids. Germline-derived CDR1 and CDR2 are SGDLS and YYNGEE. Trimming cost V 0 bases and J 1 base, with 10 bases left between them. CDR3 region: CASSVGGQSQETQYF. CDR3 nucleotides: TGTGCCAGCAGCGTAGGGGGTCAGAGCCAAGAGACCCAGTACTTC.

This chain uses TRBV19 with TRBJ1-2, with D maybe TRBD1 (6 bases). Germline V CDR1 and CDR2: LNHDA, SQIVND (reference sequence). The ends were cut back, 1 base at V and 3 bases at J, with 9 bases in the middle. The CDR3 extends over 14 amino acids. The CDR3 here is CASSIGGRDYGYTF. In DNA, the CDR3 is TGTGCCAGTAGTATAGGGGGGCGCGACTATGGCTACACCTTC.

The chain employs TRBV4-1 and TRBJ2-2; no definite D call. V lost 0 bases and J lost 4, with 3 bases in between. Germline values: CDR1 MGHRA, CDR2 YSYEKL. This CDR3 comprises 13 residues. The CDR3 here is CASSQDGTGELFF. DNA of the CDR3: TGCGCCAGCAGCCAAGACGGCACCGGGGAGCTGTTTTTT.